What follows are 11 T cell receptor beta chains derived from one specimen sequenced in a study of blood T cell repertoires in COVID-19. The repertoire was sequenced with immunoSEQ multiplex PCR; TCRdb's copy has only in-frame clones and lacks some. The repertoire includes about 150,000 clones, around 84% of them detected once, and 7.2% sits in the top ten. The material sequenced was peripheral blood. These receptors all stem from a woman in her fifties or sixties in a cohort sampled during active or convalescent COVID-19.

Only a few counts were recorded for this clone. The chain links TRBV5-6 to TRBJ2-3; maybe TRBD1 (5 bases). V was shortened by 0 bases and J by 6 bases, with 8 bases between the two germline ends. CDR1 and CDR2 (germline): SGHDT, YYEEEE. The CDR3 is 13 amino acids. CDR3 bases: TGTGCCAGCAGCTTGGGCAGGGTCGATACGCAGTATTTT. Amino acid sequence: CASSLGRVDTQYF.

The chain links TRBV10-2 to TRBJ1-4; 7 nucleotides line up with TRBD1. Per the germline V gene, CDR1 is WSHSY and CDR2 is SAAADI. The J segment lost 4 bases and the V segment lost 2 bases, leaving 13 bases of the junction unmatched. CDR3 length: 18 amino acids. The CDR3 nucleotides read TGCGCCAGCAGTGAGACCCTAGGGGGTACAGGGGTTAATGAAAAACTGTTTTTT. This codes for CASSETLGGTGVNEKLFF.

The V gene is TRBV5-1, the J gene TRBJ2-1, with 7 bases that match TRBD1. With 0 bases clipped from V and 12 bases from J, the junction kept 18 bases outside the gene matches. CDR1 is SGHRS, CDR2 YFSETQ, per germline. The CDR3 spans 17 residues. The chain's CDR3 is CASSLGRWDSYNEGQFF. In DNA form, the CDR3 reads TGCGCCAGCAGCTTGGGGCGGTGGGACAGTTACAATGAGGGGCAGTTCTTC.

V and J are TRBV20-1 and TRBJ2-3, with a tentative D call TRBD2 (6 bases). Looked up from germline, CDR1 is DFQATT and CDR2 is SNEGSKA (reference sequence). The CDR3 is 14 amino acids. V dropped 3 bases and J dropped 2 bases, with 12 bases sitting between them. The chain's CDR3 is CSASGRGYTDTQYF. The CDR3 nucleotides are TGCAGTGCTAGTGGACGGGGGTACACAGATACGCAGTATTTT.

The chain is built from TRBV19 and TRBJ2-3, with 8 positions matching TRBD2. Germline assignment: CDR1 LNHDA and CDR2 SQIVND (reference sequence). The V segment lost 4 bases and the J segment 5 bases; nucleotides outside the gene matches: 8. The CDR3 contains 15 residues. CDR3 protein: CASSNPSGGVDTQYF. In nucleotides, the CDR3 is TGTGCCAGTAGTAACCCAAGCGGGGGAGTAGATACGCAGTATTTT.

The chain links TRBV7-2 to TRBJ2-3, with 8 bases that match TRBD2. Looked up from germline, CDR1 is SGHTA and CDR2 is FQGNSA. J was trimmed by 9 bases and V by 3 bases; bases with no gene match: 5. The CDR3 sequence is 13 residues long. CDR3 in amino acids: CASSLGLGKTQYF. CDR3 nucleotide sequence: TGTGCCAGCAGCTTGGGACTAGGGAAGACGCAGTATTTT.

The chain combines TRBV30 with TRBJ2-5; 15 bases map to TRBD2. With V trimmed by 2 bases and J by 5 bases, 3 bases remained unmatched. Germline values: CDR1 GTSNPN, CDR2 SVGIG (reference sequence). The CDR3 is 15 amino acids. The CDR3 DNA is TGTGCCTGGAGTATTGGGACTAGCGGGGGGGAGACCCAGTACTTC. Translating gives CAWSIGTSGGETQYF.

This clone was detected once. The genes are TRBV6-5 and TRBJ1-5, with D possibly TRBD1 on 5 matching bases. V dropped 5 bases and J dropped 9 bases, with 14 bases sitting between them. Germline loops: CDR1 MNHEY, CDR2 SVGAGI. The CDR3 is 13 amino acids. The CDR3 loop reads CASSPRVGGPQHF. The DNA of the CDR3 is TGTGCCAGCAGTCCAAGGGTCGGGGGGCCCCAGCATTTT.

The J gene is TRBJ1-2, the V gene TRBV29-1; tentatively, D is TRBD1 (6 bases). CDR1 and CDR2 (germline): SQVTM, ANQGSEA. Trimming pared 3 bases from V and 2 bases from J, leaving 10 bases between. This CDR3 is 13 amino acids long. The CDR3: CSVDQGMNYGYTF. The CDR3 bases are TGCAGCGTTGACCAGGGGATGAACTATGGCTACACCTTC.

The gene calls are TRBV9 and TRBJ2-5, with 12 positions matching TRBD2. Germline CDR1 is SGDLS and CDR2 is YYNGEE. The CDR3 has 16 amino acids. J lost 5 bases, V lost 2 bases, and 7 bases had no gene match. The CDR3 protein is CASSVGLAGRGETQYF. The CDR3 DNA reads TGTGCCAGCAGCGTCGGACTAGCGGGGCGTGGGGAGACCCAGTACTTC. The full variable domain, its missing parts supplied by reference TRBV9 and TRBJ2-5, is DSGVTQTPKHLITATGQRVTLRCSPRSGDLSVYWYQQSLDQGLQFLIQYYNGEERAKGNILERFSAQQFPDLHSELNLSSLELGDSALYFCASSVGLAGRGETQYFGPGTRLLVL.

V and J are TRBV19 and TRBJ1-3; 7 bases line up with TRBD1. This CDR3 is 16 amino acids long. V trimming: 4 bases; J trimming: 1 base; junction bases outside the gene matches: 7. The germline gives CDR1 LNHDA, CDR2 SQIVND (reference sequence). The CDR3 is CASSRRQGESGNTIYF. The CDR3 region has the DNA TGTGCCAGTAGTAGACGACAGGGCGAATCTGGAAACACCATATATTTT.